Sequencing of this T cell receptor (beta chain) was carried out in a study of vaccination and CD4 T cells after COVID-19. Study-wide context: The convalescents comprised six males and four females, two of them Hispanic.

Documented treatment: approximately nine-day PBMC culture with coronavirus spike peptide pools or control peptides (ViraFEST assay). Per well, approximately 2.1 million PBMCs were cultured in the presence of approximately 9.4 IU/ml IL-2 and 8 to 10 ug/ml peptide pools. Germline V gives CDR1 SSHAT, CDR2 FNYEAQ (reference sequence). The CDR3 sequence is 15 residues long. Cultured CD4+ T-cell DNA underwent Oncomine TCR Beta short-read sequencing. TCRdb analysed the PCR reads with MiXCR anew, one entry per CDR3 protein. Counted here are 10,000 or so distinct CDR3 sequences, roughly 73% occurring once; the ten biggest clones make up roughly 8%. On this clonotype: Its antigen is as yet unknown. One end of the junction is discordant with germline, which a read error may explain.

The chain couples TRBV7-7 to TRBJ2-3; TRBD2 agrees at 11 bases. This receptor was identified in a human donor who had recovered from COVID-19. Sequencing input: CD4+ T cells from blood, cultured in vitro. The CDR3 nucleotides read TGTGCTAGCAGCTTCGGTAGCGGGAGGGCGGATACGCAGTATTTT. Protein: CASSFGSGRADTQYF. Drawing the rest from reference TRBV7-7 and TRBJ2-3, the complete variable domain is GAGVSQSPRYKVTKRGQDVTLRCDPISSHATLYWYQQALGQGPEFLTYFNYEAQPDKSGLPSDRFSAERPEGSISTLTIQRTEQRDSAMYRCASSFGSGRADTQYFGPGTRLTVL.